This paragraph reports one TCR beta chain. The record originates from a study of blood T cell repertoires in COVID-19. As for the study in general: Italy, Spain and the United States were the sources of the convalescent and acute COVID-19 samples.

Seattle researchers signed up patients amid active infection and tracked them longitudinally. This table comes from immunoSEQ multiplex PCR, and its TCRdb copy is limited to in-frame clones, with some not included. The data show over 85,000 clones, 80% to 95% seen once. CDR1 is SGHAT and CDR2 is FQNNGV in the germline V gene. V dropped 5 bases and J dropped 3; count of bases not matched to a gene: 5. CDR3 length: 14 amino acids. Source material: peripheral blood. The TCR originated in a woman in her forties or fifties with COVID-19, enrolled during active disease. This chain links TRBV11-2 with TRBJ1-2; 8 bases map to TRBD1. CDR3 residues: CASSPDRDYYGYTF. The CDR3 bases are TGTGCCAGCAGCCCGGACAGGGATTACTATGGCTACACCTTC.